The rows below give T cell receptor beta chains drawn from one sample of a study of blood T cell repertoires in COVID-19. The assay was immunoSEQ multiplex PCR, and TCRdb's table has in-frame clones only and misses some. The repertoire consists of some 200,000 clones, with roughly three quarters occurring once and the leading ten covering just over 8.5%. The sample comprised peripheral blood. The receptors were gathered from a woman aged 45 to 65 with active or convalescent COVID-19. The CDR3 runs from the conserved cysteine through the conserved F or W. A D gene is named only where the DNA matches it firmly. Size is omitted from some rows. Given values are once, few, many or a class for expanded clones.

CDR3 protein: CASSTTGGVGAFF; CDR3 DNA: TGTGCCAGTAGTACCACAGGGGGAGTAGGGGCTTTCTTT; V gene: TRBV19; J gene: TRBJ1-1; clone size: few; CDR3 length: 13; D gene: TRBD1
CDR3 protein: CASAGGSTDTQYF; CDR3 DNA: TGCGCCAGCGCCGGAGGGAGCACAGATACGCAGTATTTT; V gene: TRBV5-1; J gene: TRBJ2-3; clone size: once; CDR3 length: 13; D gene: -
CDR3 protein: CATSRDFSEAEAFF; CDR3 DNA: TGTGCCACCAGCAGAGATTTCTCAGAGGCTGAAGCTTTCTTT; V gene: TRBV15; J gene: TRBJ1-1; clone size: -; CDR3 length: 14; D gene: -
CDR3 protein: CASSLFGTVITEAFF; CDR3 DNA: TGTGCCAGCAGCTTATTCGGGACAGTTATCACTGAAGCTTTCTTT; V gene: TRBV5-8; J gene: TRBJ1-1; clone size: -; CDR3 length: 15; D gene: TRBD1
CDR3 protein: CASSFQGAFRDEQFF; CDR3 DNA: TGTGCCAGCAGCTTTCAGGGGGCCTTTCGGGATGAGCAGTTCTTC; V gene: TRBV7-2; J gene: TRBJ2-1; clone size: -; CDR3 length: 15; D gene: TRBD1
CDR3 protein: CASSEARLYNEQFF; CDR3 DNA: TGTGCCAGCAGTGAGGCCAGGCTATACAATGAGCAGTTCTTC; V gene: TRBV2; J gene: TRBJ2-1; clone size: -; CDR3 length: 14; D gene: -
CDR3 protein: CASSGLGSSGLKDTQYF; CDR3 DNA: TGTGCCAGCAGTGGATTAGGGAGTAGCGGGCTAAAGGATACGCAGTATTTT; V gene: TRBV27; J gene: TRBJ2-3; clone size: -; CDR3 length: 17; D gene: TRBD2
CDR3 protein: CASSSGGPTDTQYF; CDR3 DNA: TGTGCCAGCAGTTCCGGGGGGCCCACAGATACGCAGTATTTT; V gene: TRBV6-2/TRBV6-3; J gene: TRBJ2-3; clone size: -; CDR3 length: 14; D gene: -
CDR3 protein: CASSQGRQNSPLHF; CDR3 DNA: TGTGCCAGCAGCCAAGGGAGGCAGAATTCACCCCTCCACTTT; V gene: TRBV14; J gene: TRBJ1-6; clone size: many; CDR3 length: 14; D gene: -
CDR3 protein: CASRDRANTGELFF; CDR3 DNA: TGTGCCAGCCGGGACAGAGCGAACACCGGGGAGCTGTTTTTT; V gene: TRBV7-9; J gene: TRBJ2-2; clone size: -; CDR3 length: 14; D gene: TRBD1
CDR3 protein: CASSEMWGENTEAFF; CDR3 DNA: TGTGCCAGCAGTGAAATGTGGGGAGAAAACACTGAAGCTTTCTTT; V gene: TRBV2; J gene: TRBJ1-1; clone size: -; CDR3 length: 15; D gene: -
CDR3 protein: CASSQQGDADTQYF; CDR3 DNA: TGTGCCAGCTCGCAGCAGGGGGATGCAGATACGCAGTATTTT; V gene: TRBV7-7; J gene: TRBJ2-3; clone size: once; CDR3 length: 14; D gene: TRBD1
CDR3 protein: CASSKGDILGTEAFF; CDR3 DNA: TGTGCCAGCAGCAAAGGGGACATCCTGGGCACTGAAGCTTTCTTT; V gene: TRBV3-1/TRBV3-2; J gene: TRBJ1-1; clone size: -; CDR3 length: 15; D gene: -
CDR3 protein: CASSQEGQTNTEAFF; CDR3 DNA: TGCGCCAGCAGCCAAGAGGGACAAACGAACACTGAAGCTTTCTTT; V gene: TRBV4-1; J gene: TRBJ1-1; clone size: -; CDR3 length: 15; D gene: -
CDR3 protein: CATRGTEGRTEAFF; CDR3 DNA: TGTGCCACCAGGGGGACGGAGGGGCGGACTGAAGCTTTCTTT; V gene: TRBV24-1; J gene: TRBJ1-1; clone size: -; CDR3 length: 14; D gene: -